One sample yielded the 14 T cell receptor beta chains listed below, sequenced in a study of cytomegalovirus exposure and HLA in healthy donors. PCR was performed using 60 Vbeta and 13 Jbeta primers. Method: immunoSEQ multiplex PCR; TCRdb's copy keeps in-frame clones and lacks some. The data show about 230,000 clones, approximately 78% seen once. The specimen was PBMCs. The receptor set was obtained from a boy younger than 18 in good health and CMV-seronegative.

The rearrangement joins TRBV19 to TRBJ1-2; 8 nucleotides agree with TRBD1. V shed 8 bases and J 4 bases; nucleotides not matched to a gene: 12. Looked up from germline, CDR1 is LNHDA and CDR2 is SQIVND (reference sequence). CDR3 length: 15 residues. The CDR3 sequence is CASRRPETGAYGYTF. The CDR3 DNA reads as TGTGCCAGTCGCCGACCTGAGACAGGGGCCTATGGCTACACCTTC.

The chain carries TRBV27 and TRBJ1-1; possible D gene TRBD1, 5 bases. Between the trimmed V and J ends, which lost 9 bases and 0 bases, there was a span of 14 bases. CDR1 and CDR2 from the germline V gene are MNHEY and SMNVEV (reference sequence). The CDR3 sequence is 14 residues long. CDR3 nucleotides: TGTGCCAGTTACCTAGGGGCGATGAACACTGAAGCTTTCTTT. Amino acids: CASYLGAMNTEAFF.

This chain links TRBV15 with TRBJ1-4; D possibly corresponds to TRBD1 (6 bases). V shed 3 bases and J shed 8 bases, with 13 bases lying between them. CDR3 size: 14 residues. CDR1 and CDR2 (germline): LNHNV, YYDKDF (reference sequence). CDR3 in amino acids: CATSRGRGNEKLFF. The CDR3 nucleotides are TGTGCCACCAGCAGGGGCAGGGGAAACGAAAAACTGTTTTTT.

The V call is TRBV5-1, the J call TRBJ2-7, with D perhaps TRBD1 (6 bases). CDR1 is SGHRS, CDR2 YFSETQ, per germline. V was cut by 3 bases and J by 2 bases, with 15 bases left in between. The CDR3 runs to 15 residues. CDR3 residues: CASSSDRFRAYEQYF. The CDR3 bases are TGCGCCAGCAGCTCCGACAGGTTTCGAGCCTACGAGCAGTACTTC.

The chain couples TRBV18 to TRBJ1-1; TRBD1 matches 9 bases. This CDR3 is 15 amino acids long. With V trimmed by 0 bases and J by 1 base, 0 bases remained unmatched. Germline lookup yields CDR1 KGHSH and CDR2 LQKENI. DNA of the CDR3: TGTGCCAGCTCACCACCGGACAGGGGGAACACTGAAGCTTTCTTT. Protein product: CASSPPDRGNTEAFF.

There are a few counts of this clone. Here the CDR3 reads CASSPVGNTGELFF. The DNA for the CDR3 is TGTGCCAGCAGCCCCGTCGGGAACACCGGGGAGCTGTTTTTT. The J gene is TRBJ2-2, the V gene TRBV6-1, with D hard to call. V was cut by 6 bases and J by 1 base, with 9 bases left in between. Per the germline V gene, CDR1 is MNHNS and CDR2 is SASEGT. The CDR3 contains 14 residues.

This clone came up a few times. The V gene is TRBV11-2, the J gene TRBJ1-1, with D perhaps matching TRBD1 (5 bases). CDR3 length: 13 residues. V was clipped by 0 bases and J by 6 bases, with 8 bases between them. The germline V gene has CDR1 SGHAT and CDR2 FQNNGV. This CDR3 reads CASSLDRVAEAFF. The CDR3 coding sequence is TGTGCCAGCAGCTTAGACAGGGTCGCTGAAGCTTTCTTT.

The V call is TRBV2, the J call TRBJ1-5; 7 positions agree with TRBD1. The germline V gene has CDR1 SNHLY and CDR2 FYNNEI. The length of the CDR3 is 14 residues. Germline trimming cut 6 bases from V and 4 bases from J; bases unmatched to any gene: 6. CDR3 amino acids: CASSGRQGNQPQHF. CDR3 sequence (DNA): TGTGCCAGCAGCGGACGACAGGGAAATCAGCCCCAGCATTTT. The whole variable domain, filled in from reference TRBV2 and TRBJ1-5, reads EPEVTQTPSHQVTQMGQEVILRCVPISNHLYFYWYRQILGQKVEFLVSFYNNEISEKSEIFDDQFSVERPDGSNFTLKIRSTKLEDSAMYFCASSGRQGNQPQHFGDGTRLSIL.

The chain is built from TRBV9 and TRBJ1-6; unclear D gene. The CDR3 runs 12 residues. Trimming cost V 3 bases and J 10 bases, with 8 bases left between them. Per the germline V gene, CDR1 is SGDLS and CDR2 is YYNGEE. The CDR3 loop reads CASSAPGSPLHF. DNA for the CDR3: TGTGCCAGCAGCGCGCCAGGATCACCCCTCCACTTT.

The CDR3, as DNA: TGTGCCTGGAGTGTATCAGGGGGCCTTGGCTACACCTTC. It is translated as CAWSVSGGLGYTF. The genes are TRBV30 and TRBJ1-2, with TRBD1 identical over 8 bases. CDR3 length equals 13 residues. Germline CDR1 GTSNPN, CDR2 SVGIG (reference sequence). V shed 0 bases and J 7 bases; nucleotides not matched to a gene: 4.

This chain joins TRBV19 and TRBJ2-5; tentatively, D is TRBD1 (6 bases). V was trimmed by 2 bases and J by 0 bases, leaving 13 bases between them. CDR1 is LNHDA, CDR2 SQIVND, per germline (reference sequence). The CDR3 is 16 residues long. CDR3 region: CASSISPRGYQETQYF. DNA for the CDR3: TGTGCCAGTAGTATATCGCCTAGGGGGTACCAAGAGACCCAGTACTTC. Looking up the rest from reference TRBV19 and TRBJ2-5 gives the full variable domain: DGGITQSPKYLFRKEGQNVTLSCEQNLNHDAMYWYRQDPGQGLRLIYYSQIVNDFQKGDIAEGYSVSREKKESFPLTVTSAQKNPTAFYLCASSISPRGYQETQYFGPGTRLLVL.

The chain carries TRBV15 and TRBJ1-1; D might be TRBD1 (6 bases). The ends were cut back, 1 base at V and 10 bases at J, with 16 bases in the middle. The CDR3 sequence is 14 residues long. Germline V gives CDR1 LNHNV, CDR2 YYDKDF (reference sequence). The CDR3 sequence: CATSRAVGGRVAFF. CDR3 sequence (DNA): TGTGCCACCAGCAGAGCCGTCGGGGGGCGTGTAGCTTTCTTT.

This chain uses TRBV2 with TRBJ2-3; D gene ambiguous. Germline lookup yields CDR1 SNHLY and CDR2 FYNNEI. This CDR3 comprises 17 residues. V was pared by 2 bases and J by 3 bases, with 18 bases between. The CDR3 loop is CASSESFASEPTDTQYF. In DNA, the CDR3 is TGTGCCAGCAGTGAATCTTTTGCGTCGGAGCCAACAGATACGCAGTATTTT.

This sequence joins TRBV9 and TRBJ2-3; D gene unclear. With 4 bases removed from V and 9 bases from J, the gap between germline ends came to 24 bases. Germline CDR1 is SGDLS and CDR2 is YYNGEE. The length of the CDR3 is 16 residues. DNA for the CDR3: TGTGCCAGCAGCACCCAAGCCCATCCCCCCCGCATCACGCAGTATTTT. Encoded protein: CASSTQAHPPRITQYF.